This T cell receptor beta chain derives from a study of blood T cell repertoires in COVID-19. At the level of the study: Acute-phase and convalescent COVID-19 samples originated in the United States, Italy and Spain.

Unmatched junction bases numbered 6, after V lost 0 bases and J lost 9 bases. Germline CDR1 and CDR2: LGHDT and YNNKEL (reference sequence). The CDR3 is 15 amino acids. As handled by the study authors: Using reference gene primer amplification, nucleated cell counts were estimated. Repertoires were generated with immunoSEQ multiplex PCR, while TCRdb's copy carries only in-frame clones and drops some. D and trimming were read from the DNA, whereas the V and J calls and clone size are those reported in that table. This sample yields 150,000 or so clones, of which more than 85% are seen a single time; about 2.9% belongs to the top ten.

The sample comprised peripheral blood. The chain has TRBV3-1 (or the pseudogene TRBV3-2) and TRBJ2-3, with 10 bases matching TRBD2. The receptor was derived from a man aged 60 to 69 with active or convalescent COVID-19. DNA for the CDR3: TGTGCCAGCAGCCAAGACAGCGGGAGGGCCGGCACGCAGTATTTT. Translating gives CASSQDSGRAGTQYF.